Sequencing of this TCR beta chain was carried out in a study of blood T cell repertoires in COVID-19. Whole-study context: T cells, B-cell-depleted T cells, or PBMCs provided the cDNA or gDNA that served as material.

Profiling relied on immunoSEQ multiplex PCR, and the TCRdb table lists in-frame clones only, not all of them. The table lists 250,000 to 350,000 clones, about 90% of them singletons. This clone was detected a few times. Germline lookup yields CDR1 LNHDA and CDR2 SQIVND (reference sequence). J gave up 4 bases and V 5 bases, and 8 bases lay outside the gene matches. This CDR3 has 15 amino acids. It was during active infection that Seattle patients were enrolled and then longitudinally followed. The rearrangement uses TRBV19 and TRBJ2-5, with 9 bases aligning to TRBD1. The clonotype was recovered from a woman younger than 45 with COVID-19, enrolled during active disease. Sample: peripheral blood. CDR3 nucleotides: TGTGCCAGTAGTCCCGGGACAGGGTGGGGAGAGACCCAGTACTTC. This encodes CASSPGTGWGETQYF.